The T cell receptor beta chain described here comes from a study of shared clonotypes between healthy human individuals (TCRdb year 2020). For the wider study: Three men and a couple of women, aged 18 to 49 years, made up the cohort. For each donor, three plates each were used for CD4 naive and CD4 memory, two plates were used for CD8 naive, and one plate was used for CD8 memory. The study deeply sequenced blood TCR repertoires of about 5 healthy adults to estimate repertoire size and the extent of clonotype sharing between individuals. Different laboratories and diverse techniques were used to prepare libraries and sequence TCR repertoires, to increase sequencing depth and limit assay-specific biases. Leukapheresis yielded between about 0.94 and 8.9 billion PBMCs per donor. What the research found in general, with its limitations: When several donors were compared, the shared fraction of clonotypes was 5% to 6.5% for naive CD4, around 3.5% for naive CD8, more than 2% for memory CD4, and 0.4% for memory CD8. Sampling was restricted to blood, and TCR repertoires in tissue are likely to differ from TCR repertoires in blood. Rarefaction of sorted-subset datasets indicated incomplete sequencing despite the large sequencing depth. Based on pairwise subsampling, the degree of clonotype sharing among donors was expected to be affected by sequencing depth. The small number of donors limited the genetic and exposure-history diversity represented. Larger estimated clonotype richness was generally found for naive subsets than for memory subsets. Clonotypes shared by all four sorted-subset donors showed higher generation probabilities than non-shared clonotypes.

The donors were healthy, HIV-negative adults with no recently reported acute infections or vaccinations. Every donor was a Caucasian adult living in Nashville, Tennessee, USA. CD4+ T cells were enriched by magnetic negative selection; naive cells were then positively selected on CD45RA, and the negative fraction formed the memory subset. After blood collection by leukapheresis, PBMCs were isolated using Ficoll-Histopaque density gradient centrifugation and then cryopreserved in the vapor phase of liquid nitrogen. Analytical flow cytometry was used to check the purity and quantity of every magnetically sorted T cell population. Genomic DNA was isolated from each sorted fraction and quantified by UV absorbance on a Nanodrop 2000c. With regard to this clone: Its binding antigen is unknown. The input lacks base qualities; no much larger clone sits a single base away.

TCR CDR3 regions were amplified from genomic DNA by multiplex PCR using the deep immunoSEQ assay. For each cell subset, the extracted genomic DNA was distributed evenly across all wells of several immunoSEQ 96-well plates, and each plate served as one replicate. For sorted subsets, about 200 ng genomic DNA, equal to about 30,000 T cell genomes, was loaded into each replicate PCR. The purified libraries were quantified using a Qubit 3.0 fluorometer, sized with a Bioanalyzer 2100, and then quantified again using the KAPA Library Quantification kit. Every immunoSEQ 96-well plate was sequenced on a dedicated single-read 150-cycle Illumina NextSeq 550 flow cell. The original pipeline was this. Because the immunoSEQ output included only junctional sequences and no quality scores, the filtering could not be the same as the filtering used for full-length reads. Sequences were annotated with PyIR, a Python wrapper for IgBLAST v1.9, using IMGT germline references to assign V/J genes and CDR3. Reads with weak V/J assignments (E-value above 1e-6), missing CDR3, stop codons, out-of-frame junctions, or ambiguous translated residues were removed. V3J clonotypes were defined by identical inferred V gene, J gene, and CDR3 amino acid sequence. Percentage overlap between repertoires was computed as shared unique clonotypes divided by the size of the smaller repertoire. RTK rarefaction, the Chao1 estimator, and Recon v2.1 estimates of unobserved clonotypes were used to assess repertoire richness. Generation probabilities for all TCRbeta clonotypes obtained by the gDNA method from a handful of donors were computed using OLGA. The source is immuneACCESS, and TCRdb retained only in-frame sequences with V and J called. Part of the clones is not carried over; for the studies checked, unresolved V genes explain less than half of this, and the remainder is unexplained. V, J and clone size reflect that table, while D and trimming were determined from the DNA. Across this sample there are 2 million to 2.5 million clones, with roughly 92% seen only once. The ten largest make up approximately 0.41% of the sample.

The germline V gene gives CDR1 as KGHSH and CDR2 as LQKENI. The CDR3 has 17 amino acids, counting the end cysteine and phenylalanine. This entry keeps only the CDR3 DNA: 51 bases, framed from base 1. Relative to germline, V is 2 bases shorter and J is 1 base shorter, with 17 bases between their ends. The sequence was collected from a man between 18 and 35 years old in good health. Some clones in this sample may be carry-over from other donors' samples. Sequenced: naive CD4+ T cells from PBMCs. The cell subset or site label, as the study defines it: CD45RA+ positively selected. The rearranged segments are TRBV18 and TRBJ1-2; a tentative D match to TRBD1 spans 5 bases. The sequenced DNA is TGTGCCAGCTCACCAAGTTCGAGGACACTTTTTAACTATGGCTACACCTTC. This is translated as CASSPSSRTLFNYGYTF. With all but the CDR3 taken from the reference TRBV18 and TRBJ1-2 genes, the full variable domain is: NAGVMQNPRHLVRRRGQEARLRCSPMKGHSHVYWYRQLPEEGLKFMVYLQKENIIDESGMPKERFSAEFPKEGPSILRIQQVVRGDSAAYFCASSPSSRTLFNYGYTFGSGTRLTVV.